This section outlines one TCR beta chain sequence together with its context. As yet, its antigen is unknown. This entry is derived from a study of T cell repertoires in cytomegalovirus infection. From the reads, TCRdb called clonotypes with MiXCR, one entry per CDR3 protein. Of approximately 910,000 distinct CDR3 sequences in the sample, approximately 31% were seen once. V was trimmed by 2 bases and J by 5 bases, leaving 21 bases between them. The CDR3 has 17 residues. The V gene's germline CDR1 is MNHEY and CDR2 SVGEGT. This material consisted of cultured CD8+ T cells from PBMCs, taken from culture after CMV antigen stimulation. The receptor was isolated from a human donor in good health (CMV status not recorded). Some clones in this sample may be carry-over from other donors' samples. The rearrangement joins TRBV6-2 or TRBV6-3 to TRBJ1-2; no definite D call. The CDR3 DNA sequence: TGTGCCAGCAGTTACGACGTCCCTGCGGCTATTTCGTATGGCTACACCTTC. It is translated as CASSYDVPAAISYGYTF.